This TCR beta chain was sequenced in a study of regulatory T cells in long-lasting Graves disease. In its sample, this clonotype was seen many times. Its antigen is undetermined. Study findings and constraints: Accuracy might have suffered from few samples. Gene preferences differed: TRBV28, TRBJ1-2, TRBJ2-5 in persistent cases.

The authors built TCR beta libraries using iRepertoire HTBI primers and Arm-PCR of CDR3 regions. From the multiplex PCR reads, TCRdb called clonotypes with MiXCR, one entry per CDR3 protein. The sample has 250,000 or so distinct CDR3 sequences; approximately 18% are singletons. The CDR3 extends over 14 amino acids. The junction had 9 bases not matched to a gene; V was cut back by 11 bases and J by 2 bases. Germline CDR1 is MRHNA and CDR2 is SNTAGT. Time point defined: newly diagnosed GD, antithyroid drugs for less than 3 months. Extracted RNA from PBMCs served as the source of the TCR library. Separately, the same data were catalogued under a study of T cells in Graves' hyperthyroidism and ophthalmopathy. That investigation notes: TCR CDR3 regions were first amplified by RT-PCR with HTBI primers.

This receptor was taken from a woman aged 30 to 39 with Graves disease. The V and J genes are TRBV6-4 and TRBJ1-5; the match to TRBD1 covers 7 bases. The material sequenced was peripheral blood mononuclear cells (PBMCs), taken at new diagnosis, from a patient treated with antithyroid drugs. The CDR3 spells CAGNRQGRNQPQHF. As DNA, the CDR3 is TGTGCCGGCAACCGACAGGGACGCAATCAGCCCCAGCATTTT.